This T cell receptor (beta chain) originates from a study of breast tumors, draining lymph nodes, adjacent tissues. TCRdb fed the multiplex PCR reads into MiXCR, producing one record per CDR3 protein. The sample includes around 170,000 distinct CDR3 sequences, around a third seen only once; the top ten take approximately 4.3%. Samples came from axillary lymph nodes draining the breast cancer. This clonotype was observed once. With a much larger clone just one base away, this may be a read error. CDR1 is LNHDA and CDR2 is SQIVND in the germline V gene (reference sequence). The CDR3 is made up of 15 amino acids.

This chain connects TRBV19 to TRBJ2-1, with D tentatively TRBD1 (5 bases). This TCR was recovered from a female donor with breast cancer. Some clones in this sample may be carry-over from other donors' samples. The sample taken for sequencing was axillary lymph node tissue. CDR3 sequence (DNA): TGTGCCAGTAGTGACAGCCCAAGCTCCTACGATGAGCAGTTCTTC. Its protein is CASSDSPSSYDEQFF.